This TCR beta chain was retrieved from a study of blood T cell repertoires in COVID-19 (dated by TCRdb to the early 2020s). The study in broad terms: Collaborator samples came from the United States, Italy and Spain and covered acute and convalescent phases of COVID-19. The material from the prospective study consisted of cDNA or gDNA derived from T cells, B-cell-depleted T cells, or PBMCs. The dataset comprised deeply sampled blood TCRbeta repertoires from subjects exposed to, actively infected with, or recovered from COVID-19. The repertoires were released in a freely available public database meant as a resource for research on the immune response to SARS-CoV-2. The samples were drawn from the first 160 participants of the ongoing ImmuneRACE study and from 1,254 subjects provided by 6 global collaborators. A de-identified subject ID, COVID-19 status, age in years and sex were almost always included in the sample metadata. HLA class I and class II types, where available, came from metadata supplied by the sample provider rather than from assay-based typing.

A word on this clone: No antigen is known for it. One base away there is no much larger clone; base qualities are not given.

Collaborating institutions collected whole blood in K2EDTA tubes following their own protocols. Collaborator samples were shipped for TCRbeta analysis as frozen whole blood, isolated PBMCs, or DNA extracted from either sample type. The immunoSEQ Assay, a bias-controlled multiplex PCR, was used to amplify TCRbeta CDR3 regions from genomic DNA. Under the source paper's analysis protocol: The number of nucleated cells in each sample was estimated by amplification of reference gene primers within the assay. To quantify the absolute abundance of each unique TCRbeta CDR3 rearrangement, sequence reads were collapsed and filtered. Productive Simpson clonality was computed per sample as the square root of Simpson's diversity index over productive rearrangements. Sourced from immuneACCESS, this table was stored by TCRdb with only in-frame sequences that have V and J called. A share of the clones is absent; for the studies checked, an unresolved V gene accounts for under half, and the remainder has no known explanation. V, J and clone size derive from that table, while D and trimming were established from the DNA sequence. For this sample there are around 230,000 clones; about 88% appear just once. 0.72% of the sample goes to the ten largest clones.

Points the paper makes about the study in general: The quantity of clinical and demographic metadata differed by source and by participant and was supplied without curation.

CDR1 and CDR2 were assigned from the germline V gene as SNHLY and FYNNEI. The germline V and J ends show losses of 11 bases and 2 bases respectively, and no gene match explains 9 bases of the junction. The CDR3 contains 15 residues, cysteine and phenylalanine counted. Only the CDR3 DNA stays, 45 bases, in frame from base 1. Material: peripheral blood. Recombination connected TRBV2 to TRBJ1-4, with TRBD1 identical over 9 junction bases. This TCR was sampled from a man aged 40-55 years with acute or convalescent COVID-19. The CDR3: CAAGDRVGTNEKLFF. The nucleotide sequence reads TGTGCCGCAGGGGACAGGGTTGGCACTAATGAAAAACTGTTTTTT.